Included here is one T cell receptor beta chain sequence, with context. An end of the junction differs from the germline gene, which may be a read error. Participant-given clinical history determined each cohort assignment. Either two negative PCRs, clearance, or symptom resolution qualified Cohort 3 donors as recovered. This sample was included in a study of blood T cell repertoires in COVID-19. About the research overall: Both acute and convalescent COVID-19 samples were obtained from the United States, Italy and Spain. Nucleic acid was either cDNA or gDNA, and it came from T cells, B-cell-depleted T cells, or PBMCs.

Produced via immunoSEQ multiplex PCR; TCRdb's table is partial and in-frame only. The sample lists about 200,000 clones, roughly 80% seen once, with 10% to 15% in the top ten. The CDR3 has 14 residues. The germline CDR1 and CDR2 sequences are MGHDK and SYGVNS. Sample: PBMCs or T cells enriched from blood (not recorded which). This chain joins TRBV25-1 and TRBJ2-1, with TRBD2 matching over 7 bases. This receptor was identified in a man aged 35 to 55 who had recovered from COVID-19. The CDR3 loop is CASSEAGGYSEQFF. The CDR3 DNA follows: TGTGCCAGCAGTGAGGCCGGGGGGTACAGTGAGCAGTTCTTC.